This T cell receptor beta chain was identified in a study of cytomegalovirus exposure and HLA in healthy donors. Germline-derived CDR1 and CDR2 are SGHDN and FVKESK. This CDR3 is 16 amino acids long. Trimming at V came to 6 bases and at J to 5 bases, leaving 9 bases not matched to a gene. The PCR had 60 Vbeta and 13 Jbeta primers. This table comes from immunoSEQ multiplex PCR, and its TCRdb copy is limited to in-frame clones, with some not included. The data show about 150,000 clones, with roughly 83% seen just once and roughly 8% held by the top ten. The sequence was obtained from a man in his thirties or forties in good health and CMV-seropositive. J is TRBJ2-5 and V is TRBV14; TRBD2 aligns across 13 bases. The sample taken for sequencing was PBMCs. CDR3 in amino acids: CASSRTLTSGGETQYF. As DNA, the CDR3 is TGTGCCAGCAGTCGAACACTGACTAGCGGGGGGGAGACCCAGTACTTC.